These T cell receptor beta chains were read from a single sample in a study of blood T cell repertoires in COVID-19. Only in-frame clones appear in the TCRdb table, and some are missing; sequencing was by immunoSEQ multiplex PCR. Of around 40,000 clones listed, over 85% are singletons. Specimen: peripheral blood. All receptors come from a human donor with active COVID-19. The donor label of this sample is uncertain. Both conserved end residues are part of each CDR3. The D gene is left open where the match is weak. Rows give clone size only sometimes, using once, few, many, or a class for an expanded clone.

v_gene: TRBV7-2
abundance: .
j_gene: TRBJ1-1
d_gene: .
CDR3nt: TGTGCCAGCAGCTTACGAGCGGACACTGAAGCTTTCTTT
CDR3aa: CASSLRADTEAFF

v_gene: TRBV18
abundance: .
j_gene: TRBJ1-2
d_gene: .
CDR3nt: TGTGCCAGCTCACCACCGGGGGGGGCTGTTAACTATGGCTACACCTTC
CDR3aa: CASSPPGGAVNYGYTF

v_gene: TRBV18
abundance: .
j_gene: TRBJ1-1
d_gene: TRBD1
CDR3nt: TGTGCCAGCTCCCTGGGACAGATGAACACTGAAGCTTTCTTT
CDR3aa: CASSLGQMNTEAFF

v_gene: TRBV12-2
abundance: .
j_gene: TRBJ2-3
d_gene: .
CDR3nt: TGTGCAAGTCGATACACAGGGTGTTATACGCAGTATTTT
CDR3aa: CASRYTGCYTQYF

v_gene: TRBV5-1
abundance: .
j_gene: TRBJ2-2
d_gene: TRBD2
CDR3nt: TGCGCCAGCAGCTTGGGAGCGGGGGGCTCCTTCACCGGGGAGCTGTTTTTT
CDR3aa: CASSLGAGGSFTGELFF

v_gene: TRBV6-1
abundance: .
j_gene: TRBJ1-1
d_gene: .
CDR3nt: TGTGCCAGCAGTGAATTACAGATCTCTGGGGCTTTCTTT
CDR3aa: CASSELQISGAFF

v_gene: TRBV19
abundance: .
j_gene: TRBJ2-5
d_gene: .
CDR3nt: TGTGCCAGTAACGCTGGGGGGTCGCAAGAGACCCAGTACTTC
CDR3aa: CASNAGGSQETQYF

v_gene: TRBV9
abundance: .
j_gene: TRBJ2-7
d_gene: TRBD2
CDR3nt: TGTGCCAGCAGCACTAGCGGGAGGACGGACTACGAGCAGTACTTC
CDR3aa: CASSTSGRTDYEQYF

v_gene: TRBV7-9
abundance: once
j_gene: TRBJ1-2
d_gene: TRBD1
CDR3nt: TGTGCCAGCAGCTTCATGCGGGGACAGTCAGATGGCTACACCTTC
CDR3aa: CASSFMRGQSDGYTF

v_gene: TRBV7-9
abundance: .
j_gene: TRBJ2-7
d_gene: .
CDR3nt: TGTGCCAGCAGCTTAGAGGACTTGGAACTGCGGCAGTACTTC
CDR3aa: CASSLEDLELRQYF

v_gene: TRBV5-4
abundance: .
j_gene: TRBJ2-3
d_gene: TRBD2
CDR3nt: TGTGCCAGCAGCTGGGGGGGGATCACAGATACGCAGTATTTT
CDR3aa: CASSWGGITDTQYF

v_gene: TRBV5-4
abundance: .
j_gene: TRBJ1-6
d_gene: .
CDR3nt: TGTGCCAGCAGCCCACCAGCAGGTTCACCCCTCCACTTT
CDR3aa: CASSPPAGSPLHF

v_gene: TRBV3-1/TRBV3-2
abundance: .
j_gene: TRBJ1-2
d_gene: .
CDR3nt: TGTGCCAGCAGCCAGAGGACAGTTGATGGCTACACCTTC
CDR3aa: CASSQRTVDGYTF

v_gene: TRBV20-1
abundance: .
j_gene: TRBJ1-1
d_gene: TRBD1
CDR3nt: TGCAGTGCTAGTAGTCCGACAGGGGGGACTGAAGCTTTCTTT
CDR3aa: CSASSPTGGTEAFF

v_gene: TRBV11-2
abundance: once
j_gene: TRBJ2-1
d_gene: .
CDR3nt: TGTGCCAGCAGCCACAGGACTATCGATGAGCAGTTCTTC
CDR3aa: CASSHRTIDEQFF

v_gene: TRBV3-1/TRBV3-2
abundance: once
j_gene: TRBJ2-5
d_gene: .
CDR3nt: TGTGCCAGCAGCCAGGGGCGGCGGGGAGAGACCCAGTACTTC
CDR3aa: CASSQGRRGETQYF

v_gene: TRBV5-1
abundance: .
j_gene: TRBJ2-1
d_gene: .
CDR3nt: TGCGCCAGTAAACTCCACTCGGGGGAGCAGTTCTTC
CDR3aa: CASKLHSGEQFF

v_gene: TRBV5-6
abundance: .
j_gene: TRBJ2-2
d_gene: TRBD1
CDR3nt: TGTGCCAGCAGCAACAAAGGACAGGGAGAAACCGGGGAGCTGTTTTTT
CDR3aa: CASSNKGQGETGELFF

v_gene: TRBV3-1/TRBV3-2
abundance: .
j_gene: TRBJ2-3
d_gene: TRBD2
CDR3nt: TGTGCCAGCAGCCAGCAAGCCCCGGGACTAGCGGGGGGGCTAGATACGCAGTATTTT
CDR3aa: CASSQQAPGLAGGLDTQYF

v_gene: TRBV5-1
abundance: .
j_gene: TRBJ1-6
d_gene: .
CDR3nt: TGCGCCAGCAGCTTGGTCGAGGGGACTACCTATAATTCACCCCTCCACTTT
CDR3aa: CASSLVEGTTYNSPLHF

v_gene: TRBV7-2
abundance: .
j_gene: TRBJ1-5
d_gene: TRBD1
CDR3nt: TGTGCCAGCAGCTTAGGATATCTCGGGACAGGTCGCAATCAGCCCCAGCATTTT
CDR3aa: CASSLGYLGTGRNQPQHF

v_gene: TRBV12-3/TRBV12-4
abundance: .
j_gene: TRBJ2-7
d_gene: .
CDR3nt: TGTGCCAGCAGTGGGAGTGGGGAGCAGTACTTC
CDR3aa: CASSGSGEQYF

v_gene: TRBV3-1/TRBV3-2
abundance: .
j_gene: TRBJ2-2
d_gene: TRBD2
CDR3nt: TGTGCCAGCAGCCAAATAGCGGGCTACACCGGGGAGCTGTTTTTT
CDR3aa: CASSQIAGYTGELFF

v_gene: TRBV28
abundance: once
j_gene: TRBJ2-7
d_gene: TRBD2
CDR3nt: TGTGCCACCAGGAGGGGACTAGCGGGAGAGCAGTACTTC
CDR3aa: CATRRGLAGEQYF

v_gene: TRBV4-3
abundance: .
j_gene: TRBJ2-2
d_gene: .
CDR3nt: TGCGCCAGCAGCCAAGCGGGCGGGGAGCTGTTTTTT
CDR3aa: CASSQAGGELFF

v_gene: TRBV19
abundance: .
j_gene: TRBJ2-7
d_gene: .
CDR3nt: TGTGCCAGTTACCAGGCCCCCTACGAGCAGTACTTC
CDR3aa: CASYQAPYEQYF

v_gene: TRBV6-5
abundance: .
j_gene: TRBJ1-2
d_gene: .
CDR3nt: TGTGCCAGCAACCTACGGGGGAGAGGCTACACCTTC
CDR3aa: CASNLRGRGYTF

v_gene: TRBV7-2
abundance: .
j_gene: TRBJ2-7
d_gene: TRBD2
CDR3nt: TGTGCCAGCAGCTCCTTAGCGGGGAGCTCCTACGAGCAGTACTTC
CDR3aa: CASSSLAGSSYEQYF

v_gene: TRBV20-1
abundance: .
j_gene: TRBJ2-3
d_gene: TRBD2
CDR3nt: TGCAGTGCTAGTTCGGCTAGCGGGGGGGGCGATACGCAGTATTTT
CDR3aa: CSASSASGGGDTQYF

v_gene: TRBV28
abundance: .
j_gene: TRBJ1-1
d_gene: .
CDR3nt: TGTGCCAGCAGTTTATACGAGCGGGGGCTAGCTTTCTTT
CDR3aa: CASSLYERGLAFF

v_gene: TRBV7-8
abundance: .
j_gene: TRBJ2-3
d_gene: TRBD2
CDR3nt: TGTGCCAGCAGCTTAGTGGGTAGCGGGAGCGCAGATACGCAGTATTTT
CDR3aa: CASSLVGSGSADTQYF

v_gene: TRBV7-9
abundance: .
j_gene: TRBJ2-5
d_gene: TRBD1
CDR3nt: TGTGCCAGCAGCTTAAGAGGGGGCAGTGAGACCCAGTACTTC
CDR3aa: CASSLRGGSETQYF

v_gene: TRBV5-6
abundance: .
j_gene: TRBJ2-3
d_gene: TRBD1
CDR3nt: TGTGCCAGCAGCTCCGGGGTGGGACAGGGCCACACAGATACGCAGTATTTT
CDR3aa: CASSSGVGQGHTDTQYF

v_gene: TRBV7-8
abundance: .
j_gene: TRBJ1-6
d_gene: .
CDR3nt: TGTGCCAGCAGCGCCCGGGACACACGATCACCCCTCCACTTT
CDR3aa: CASSARDTRSPLHF

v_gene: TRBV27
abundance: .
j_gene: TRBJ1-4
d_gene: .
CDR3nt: TGTGCCAGCAGGTTATCCCGGTCGACTAATGAAAAACTGTTTTTT
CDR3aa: CASRLSRSTNEKLFF

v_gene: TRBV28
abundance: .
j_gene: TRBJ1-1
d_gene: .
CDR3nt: TGTGCCAGCACGGTGAACGCTGAAGCTTTCTTT
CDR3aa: CASTVNAEAFF

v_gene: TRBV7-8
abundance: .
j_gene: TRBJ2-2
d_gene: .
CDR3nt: TGTGCCAGCAGCTTAGTTGGGCAGACGCACGTAGGCGGGGAGCTGTTTTTT
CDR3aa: CASSLVGQTHVGGELFF

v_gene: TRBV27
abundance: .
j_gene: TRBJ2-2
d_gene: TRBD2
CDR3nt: TGTGCCAGCAGACCGACTAGCGGGAAGGCCGGGGAGCTGTTTTTT
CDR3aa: CASRPTSGKAGELFF

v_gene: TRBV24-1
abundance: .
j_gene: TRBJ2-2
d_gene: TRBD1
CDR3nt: TGTGCCACCAGTGATGATGGACAGGGGGCCGGGGAGCTGTTTTTT
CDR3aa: CATSDDGQGAGELFF

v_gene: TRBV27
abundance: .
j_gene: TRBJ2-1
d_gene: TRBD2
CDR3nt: TGTGCCAGCAGTTTACTAGCGGGAGAGGGTGAGCAGTTCTTC
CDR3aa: CASSLLAGEGEQFF

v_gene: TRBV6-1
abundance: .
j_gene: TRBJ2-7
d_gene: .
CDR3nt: TGTGCCAGCACTGAAAGGATCGGCAGGAACTACGAGCAGTACTTC
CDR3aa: CASTERIGRNYEQYF

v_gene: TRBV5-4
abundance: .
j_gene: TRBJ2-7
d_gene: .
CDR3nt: TGTGCCAGCAGCCTAGGGACACCCGAATCCTACGAGCAGTACTTC
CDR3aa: CASSLGTPESYEQYF

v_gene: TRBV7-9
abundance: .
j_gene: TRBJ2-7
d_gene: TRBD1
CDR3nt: TGTGCCAGCAGCCGACGGGACAGCTCCTACGAGCAGTACTTC
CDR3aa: CASSRRDSSYEQYF

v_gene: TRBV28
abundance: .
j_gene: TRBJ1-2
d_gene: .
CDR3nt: TGTGCCAGCGGAGCGGCAGGCTATGGCTACACCTTC
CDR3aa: CASGAAGYGYTF

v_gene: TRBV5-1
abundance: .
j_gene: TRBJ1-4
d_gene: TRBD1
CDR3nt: TGCGCCAGCAGCCTTGACATACAGGGGGCGGGCGAAAAACTGTTTTTT
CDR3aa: CASSLDIQGAGEKLFF

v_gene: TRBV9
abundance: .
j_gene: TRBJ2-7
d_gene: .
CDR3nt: TGTGCCAGCAGCCGAGGGCAGGGACAAACCTACGAGCAGTACTTC
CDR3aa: CASSRGQGQTYEQYF

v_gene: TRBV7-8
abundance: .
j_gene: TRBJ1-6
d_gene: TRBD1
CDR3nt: TGTGCCAGCAGCTTGGAAGGACAGGGAACCATGGCCCCCCTCCACTTT
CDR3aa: CASSLEGQGTMAPLHF

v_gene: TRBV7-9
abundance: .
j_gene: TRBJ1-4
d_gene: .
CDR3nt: TGTGCCAGCAGCCGGGCAGGGACTAATGAAAAACTGTTTTTT
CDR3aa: CASSRAGTNEKLFF

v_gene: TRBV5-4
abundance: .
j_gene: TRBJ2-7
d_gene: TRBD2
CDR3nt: TGTGCCAGCAGCTTGGAACTAGCGGGTCGCGAGCAGTACTTC
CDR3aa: CASSLELAGREQYF

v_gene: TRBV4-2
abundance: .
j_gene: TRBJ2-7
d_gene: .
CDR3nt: TGTGCCAGCAGCCATGGTTATGACTCGGCGGTCTACGAGCAGTACTTC
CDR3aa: CASSHGYDSAVYEQYF

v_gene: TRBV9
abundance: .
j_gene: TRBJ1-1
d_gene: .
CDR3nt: TGTGCCAGCAGCGGAGTCAGAAGGACATCAACCGGCGGCACTGAAGCTTTCTTT
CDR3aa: CASSGVRRTSTGGTEAFF

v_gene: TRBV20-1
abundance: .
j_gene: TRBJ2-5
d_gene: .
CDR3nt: TGCAGTGCTAGTGCGGAGACCCAGTACTTC
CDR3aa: CSASAETQYF

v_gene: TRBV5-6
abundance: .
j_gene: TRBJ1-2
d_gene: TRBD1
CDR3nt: TGTGCCAGCAGACCACAGGGGCTTGAGATCGATGGCTACACCTTC
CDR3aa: CASRPQGLEIDGYTF

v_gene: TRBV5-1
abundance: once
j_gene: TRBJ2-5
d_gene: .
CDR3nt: TGCGCCAGTTCGTTGCGGGAGACCCAGTACTTC
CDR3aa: CASSLRETQYF

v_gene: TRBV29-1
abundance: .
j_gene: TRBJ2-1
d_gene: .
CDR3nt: TGCAGCGTTGCCATGAGCGGACTGCTCAATGAGCAGTTCTTC
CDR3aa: CSVAMSGLLNEQFF

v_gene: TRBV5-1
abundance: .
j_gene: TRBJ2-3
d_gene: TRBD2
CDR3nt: TGCGCCAGCACCCCTAGCGGGAACTCAGATACGCAGTATTTT
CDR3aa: CASTPSGNSDTQYF

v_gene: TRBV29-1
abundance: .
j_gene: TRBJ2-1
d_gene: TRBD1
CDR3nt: TGCAGCGTTGAAGGGTCCAGGGGGAGCACCAATGAGCAGTTCTTC
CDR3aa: CSVEGSRGSTNEQFF

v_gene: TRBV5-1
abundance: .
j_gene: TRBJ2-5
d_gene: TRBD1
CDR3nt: TGCGCCAGCAGCCGCACCCTGGGACAGGGGCTGAAGTACTTC
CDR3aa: CASSRTLGQGLKYF

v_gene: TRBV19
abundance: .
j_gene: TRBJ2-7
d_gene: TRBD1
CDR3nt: TGTGCCAGTAGTATATCCCCCCCCGGACAGGGGGCTTTCCACGAGCAGTACTTC
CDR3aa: CASSISPPGQGAFHEQYF